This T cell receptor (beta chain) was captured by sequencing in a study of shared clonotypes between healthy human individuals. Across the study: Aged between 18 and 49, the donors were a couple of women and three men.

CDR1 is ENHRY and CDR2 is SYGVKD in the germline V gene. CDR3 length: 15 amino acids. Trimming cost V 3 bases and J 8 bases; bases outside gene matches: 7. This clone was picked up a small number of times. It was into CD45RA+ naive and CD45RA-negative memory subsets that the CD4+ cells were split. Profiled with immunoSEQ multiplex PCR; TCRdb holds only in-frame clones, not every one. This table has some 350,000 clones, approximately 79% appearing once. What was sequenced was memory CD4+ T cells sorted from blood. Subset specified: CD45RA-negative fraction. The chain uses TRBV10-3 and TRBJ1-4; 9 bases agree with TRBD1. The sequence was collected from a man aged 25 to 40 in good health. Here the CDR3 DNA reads TGTGCCATCAGTGACGGGGACAGGGAAGGAGAAAAACTGTTTTTT. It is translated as CAISDGDREGEKLFF.